These 17 T cell receptor beta chains originate from one sample sequenced in a study of long-term antiretroviral therapy in people with HIV. A v3.0 immunoSEQ assay was performed at survey level. The repertoire was sequenced with immunoSEQ multiplex PCR; TCRdb's copy has only in-frame clones and lacks some. The data show 30,000 to 40,000 clones, 85% seen once. The sample in question was unsorted PBMCs, obtained about 3.3 years after starting antiretroviral therapy. The origin of the receptors is a man between 18 and 29 years old with HIV.

As for this clone: The junction and the germline gene differ at one end; a read error may be behind it. The V gene is TRBV5-1, the J gene TRBJ1-2, with TRBD1 as a possible D gene (6 bases). Germline lookup yields CDR1 SGHRS and CDR2 YFSETQ. The CDR3 has 14 residues. The CDR3: CASSLEAGVDGHTF. CDR3 nucleotides: TGCGCCAGCAGCTTGGAGGCAGGGGTAGATGGCCACACCTTC.

J is TRBJ2-7 and V is TRBV18; D uncertain. Trimming removed 6 bases at V and 0 bases at J, with 12 bases between. The CDR3 is 14 residues long. CDR1 KGHSH and CDR2 LQKENI come from the germline V gene. For the CDR3, the DNA is TGTGCCAGCTCGATTGAGGCGAGCTCCTACGAGCAGTACTTC. It codes for CASSIEASSYEQYF.

The CDR3 sequence is CATSAGGYQKFF. Here the CDR3 DNA reads TGTGCCACCTCTGCGGGGGGCTACCAAAAGTTCTTT. V and J are TRBV19 and TRBJ1-1; perhaps TRBD1 as D (6 bases). V was clipped by 10 bases and J by 14 bases, with 23 bases between them. The germline gives CDR1 LNHDA, CDR2 SQIVND (reference sequence). This CDR3 region has 12 residues. Variable domain in full (rest from reference TRBV19 and TRBJ1-1): DGGITQSPKYLFRKEGQNVTLSCEQNLNHDAMYWYRQDPGQGLRLIYYSQIVNDFQKGDIAEGYSVSREKKESFPLTVTSAQKNPTAFYLCATSAGGYQKFFGQGTRLTVV.

The chain combines TRBV2 with TRBJ2-7; D is undetermined. Germline loops: CDR1 SNHLY, CDR2 FYNNEI. The ends were cut back, 1 base at V and 4 bases at J, with 2 bases in the middle. CDR3 length: 11 amino acids. Written as DNA, the CDR3 is TGTGCCAGCAGTGAAGGATACGAGCAGTACTTC. Translation: CASSEGYEQYF.

J is TRBJ1-4 and V is TRBV13; no definite D call. The V and J ends lost 3 bases and 4 bases respectively, with 6 bases between them. The CDR3 contains 13 residues. CDR1 is PRHDT and CDR2 is FYEKMQ in the germline V gene (reference sequence). The CDR3 bases are TGTGCCAGCAGCTTCCGGGGTAATGAAAAACTGTTTTTT. Translated, it gives CASSFRGNEKLFF.

This chain links TRBV2 with TRBJ1-2; 7 nucleotides line up with TRBD1. Unmatched junction bases numbered 4, after V lost 7 bases and J lost 2 bases. Germline CDR1 SNHLY, CDR2 FYNNEI. The length of the CDR3 is 13 residues. CDR3: CASNPQGNYGYTF. The CDR3 bases are TGTGCCAGCAACCCACAGGGGAACTATGGCTACACCTTC.

This clone is categorized as medium-sized (0.01 to 0.1%). The chain has TRBV19 and TRBJ2-7; tentatively, D is TRBD1 (5 bases). V was shortened by 8 bases and J by 4 bases, with 9 bases between the two germline ends. The CDR3 extends over 11 amino acids. Germline-derived CDR1 and CDR2 are LNHDA and SQIVND (reference sequence). The CDR3: CASGHRYEQYF. The CDR3 region has the DNA TGTGCCAGTGGACACAGGTACGAGCAGTACTTC.

DNA of the CDR3: TGTGCCTGCACCGGGGGAACTAATGAAAAACTGTTTTTT. Translated: CACTGGTNEKLFF. This chain joins TRBV6-4 and TRBJ1-4; possibly TRBD1 for D (5 bases). The CDR3 extends over 13 amino acids. Trimming left V 11 bases short and J 1 base short, with 11 bases between. Germline V gene sequence: CDR1 MRHNA, CDR2 SNTAGT.

This clone was observed a single time. The chain employs TRBV18 and TRBJ2-1; perhaps D is TRBD1 or TRBD2 (6 bases each). The CDR3 runs 17 residues. Deletions cut 3 bases from V and 8 bases from J, with 23 bases between. The germline gives CDR1 KGHSH, CDR2 LQKENI. CDR3 amino acids: CASSPTRGADPMHEQFF. The CDR3 bases are TGTGCCAGCTCACCGACGAGGGGGGCGGATCCGATGCATGAGCAGTTCTTC.

CDR3 loop: CASSLLDPGSTEAFF. In nucleotides, the CDR3 is TGCGCCAGCAGCCTACTCGATCCTGGGAGCACTGAAGCTTTCTTT. The chain links TRBV5-1 to TRBJ1-1; no reliable D call. The CDR3 has 15 residues. The V end lost 4 bases, the J end lost 4 bases, and 17 bases lay between the germline ends. Germline V gene data show CDR1 as SGHRS and CDR2 as YFSETQ.

This sequence joins TRBV6-6 and TRBJ1-5; D remains unclear. V gave up 6 bases and J gave up 7 bases, with 13 bases separating them. This CDR3 is 13 amino acids long. The V gene's germline CDR1 is MNHNY and CDR2 SVGAGI (reference sequence). CDR3 coding DNA: TGTGCCAGCAGCCTGTCGGACTGGCAGCCCCAGCATTTT. Its protein is CASSLSDWQPQHF.

The chain links TRBV6-6 to TRBJ2-1; 13 bases match TRBD2. There are 15 residues in the CDR3. V shed 5 bases, J shed 6 bases, and the junction held 4 bases outside the gene matches. Germline CDR1 and CDR2: MNHNY and SVGAGI (reference sequence). The CDR3 coding sequence is TGTGCCAGCAGTCTCACTAGCGGGAGGGCCAATGAGCAGTTCTTC. Its translation: CASSLTSGRANEQFF.

This chain joins TRBV7-9 and TRBJ2-2; 9 positions match TRBD1. This CDR3 spans 14 amino acids. The V gene end was trimmed by 3 bases and the J gene end by 4 bases; junction bases not matched to a gene: 0. Germline CDR1 and CDR2: SEHNR and FQNEAQ (reference sequence). The CDR3 loop is CASSLDRGTGELFF. DNA of the CDR3: TGTGCCAGCAGCTTGGACAGGGGCACCGGGGAGCTGTTTTTT.

The rearrangement uses TRBV4-1 and TRBJ1-1; TRBD1 might be the D (5 bases). CDR1 MGHRA and CDR2 YSYEKL come from the germline V gene. Trimming pared 4 bases from V and 1 base from J, leaving 10 bases between. This CDR3 comprises 14 residues. This CDR3 reads CASSLRDGNTEAFF. The CDR3 DNA is TGCGCCAGCAGCCTACGGGACGGGAACACTGAAGCTTTCTTT.

This clone showed up just once. This sequence joins TRBV18 and TRBJ2-3, with D perhaps matching TRBD1 (6 bases). The CDR3 has 13 amino acids. The V gene lost 3 bases and the J gene lost 5 bases, with 9 bases spanning the gap. The germline gives CDR1 KGHSH, CDR2 LQKENI. DNA of the CDR3: TGTGCCAGCTCACCCTCAGGGGTAGATACGCAGTATTTT. It specifies CASSPSGVDTQYF.

The chain joins TRBV18 to TRBJ1-1; 8 nucleotides align to TRBD1. The V segment lost 8 bases and the J segment 1 base; nucleotides outside the gene matches: 9. The germline V gene encodes CDR1 KGHSH and CDR2 LQKENI. The CDR3 is 15 amino acids. DNA of the CDR3: TGTGCCAGCCATTCAGGGGGCACAACGAACACTGAAGCTTTCTTT. Translated: CASHSGGTTNTEAFF.

The genes are TRBV6-7 and TRBJ2-7, with TRBD2 as a possible D gene (5 bases). TRBV6-7 is assigned to the ORF class and has an uncertain function. Trimming shortened V by 0 bases and J by 3 bases, and 18 bases separated the two germline ends. CDR3 length equals 17 residues. The CDR3 DNA follows: TGTGCCAGCAGTTACTCGATCACCGGAGCAGGACTCTACGAGCAGTACTTC. Encoded protein: CASSYSITGAGLYEQYF.